This T cell receptor (beta chain) was recorded in a study of blood T cell repertoires in COVID-19 (dated by TCRdb to the early 2020s). Turning to the overall study: Samples from collaborators originated in the United States, Italy and Spain and spanned both the acute and convalescent phases of COVID-19. The prospective study material was composed of cDNA or gDNA derived from T cells, B-cell-depleted T cells, or PBMCs. Subjects who had been exposed to COVID-19, were actively infected with it, or had recovered from it provided the deeply sampled blood TCRbeta repertoires that made up the dataset. The sample metadata nearly always contained a de-identified subject ID, COVID-19 status, age in years and sex. Samples came from the ongoing ImmuneRACE study (first 160 participants) plus 1,254 subjects from 6 global collaborators. Where available, HLA class I and class II types were taken from metadata supplied by the sample provider and were not determined by assay-based typing. The repertoires were released in a freely available public database intended as a resource for research on the immune response to SARS-CoV-2.

This clone was counted once. Its binding antigen is unknown. It has no much larger one-base neighbor in the sample; base qualities were not kept. The collaborating institutions used their own protocols to collect whole blood in K2EDTA tubes. For TCRbeta analysis, collaborators shipped samples as frozen whole blood, isolated PBMCs, or DNA extracted from either of those sample types. TCRbeta CDR3 regions were amplified from genomic DNA using the immunoSEQ Assay, a bias-controlled multiplex PCR. The authors processed their data as follows. Within the assay, amplification of reference gene primers was used to estimate how many nucleated cells each sample contained. To quantify the absolute abundance of each unique TCRbeta CDR3 rearrangement, sequence reads were collapsed and filtered. For each sample, productive Simpson clonality was calculated by taking the square root of Simpson's diversity index across productive rearrangements. TCRdb's version of the immuneACCESS table is confined to in-frame rearrangements and falls short of the full clone set. An unresolved V gene accounts for under half of the shortfall where checked; the remainder is of unknown origin. The V and J calls and clone size are taken from that table; D and trimming were inferred from the DNA. Present in this sample are about 200,000 clones, roughly 84% of which were seen just once. Roughly 5% of the sample goes to the ten largest clones.

Paper-wide results and their limitations: How much clinical and demographic metadata was included differed by source and by participant, and the metadata was provided uncurated.

Including the terminal cysteine and phenylalanine, the CDR3 comprises 16 residues. Solely the CDR3 DNA is kept, with 48 bases framed from the first base. CDR1 and CDR2, looked up from the germline V gene, are KGHSH and LQKENI. The junction carries 13 bases between V and J, which are trimmed by 2 bases and 2 bases respectively. Input material: peripheral blood. This sequence was found in a woman at least 80 years old with acute or convalescent COVID-19. The V and J genes are TRBV18 and TRBJ2-1; TRBD2 is possibly the D segment (6 matching bases). The CDR3 in this case is CASSPVIAAAYNEQFF. The base sequence is TGTGCCAGCTCACCAGTTATAGCGGCGGCCTACAATGAGCAGTTCTTC. The CDR3, completed at both ends by the reference TRBV18 and TRBJ2-1 genes, gives the full variable domain NAGVMQNPRHLVRRRGQEARLRCSPMKGHSHVYWYRQLPEEGLKFMVYLQKENIIDESGMPKERFSAEFPKEGPSILRIQQVVRGDSAAYFCASSPVIAAAYNEQFFGPGTRLTVL.